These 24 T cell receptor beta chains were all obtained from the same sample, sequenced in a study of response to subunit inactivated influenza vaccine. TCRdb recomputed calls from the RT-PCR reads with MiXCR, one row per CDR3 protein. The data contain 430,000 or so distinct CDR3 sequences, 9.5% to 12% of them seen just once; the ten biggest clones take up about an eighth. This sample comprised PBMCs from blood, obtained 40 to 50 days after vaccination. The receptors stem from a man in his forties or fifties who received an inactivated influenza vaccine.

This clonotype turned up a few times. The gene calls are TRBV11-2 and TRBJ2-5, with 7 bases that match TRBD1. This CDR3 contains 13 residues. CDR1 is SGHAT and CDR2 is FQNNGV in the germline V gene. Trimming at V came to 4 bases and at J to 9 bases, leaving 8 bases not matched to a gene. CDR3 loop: CASSSDRVMAQYF. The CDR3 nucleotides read TGTGCCAGCAGCTCAGACAGGGTGATGGCCCAGTACTTC.

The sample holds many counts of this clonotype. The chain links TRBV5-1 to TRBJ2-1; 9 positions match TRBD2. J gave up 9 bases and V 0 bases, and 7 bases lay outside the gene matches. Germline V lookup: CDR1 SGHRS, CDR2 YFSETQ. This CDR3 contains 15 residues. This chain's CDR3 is CASSLAPSGVSEQFF. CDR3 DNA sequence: TGCGCCAGCAGCTTGGCCCCTAGCGGGGTTAGTGAGCAGTTCTTC.

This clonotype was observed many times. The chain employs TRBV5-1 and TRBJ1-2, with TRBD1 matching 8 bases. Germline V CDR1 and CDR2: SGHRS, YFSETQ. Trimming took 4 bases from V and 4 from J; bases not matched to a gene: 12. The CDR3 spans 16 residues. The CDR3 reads CASSHTRTGRGYGYTF. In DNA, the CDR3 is TGCGCCAGCAGCCACACAAGGACAGGGAGAGGCTATGGCTACACCTTC.

CDR3 amino acids: CASSQWRGDRGPNTEAFF. The CDR3, as DNA: TGCGCCAGCAGCCAGTGGCGTGGGGACAGGGGCCCGAACACTGAAGCTTTCTTT. This chain uses TRBV4-1 with TRBJ1-1; 10 nucleotides match TRBD1. Germline V CDR1 and CDR2: MGHRA, YSYEKL. The ends lost 3 bases at V and 1 base at J; junction bases unmatched: 11. This CDR3 region has 18 residues.

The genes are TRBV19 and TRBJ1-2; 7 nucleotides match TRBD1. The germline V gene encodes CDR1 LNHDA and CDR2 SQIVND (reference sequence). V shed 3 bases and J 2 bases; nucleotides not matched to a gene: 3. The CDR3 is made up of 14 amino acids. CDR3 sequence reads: CASSIAGQNYGYTF. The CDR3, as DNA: TGTGCCAGTAGTATCGCGGGACAGAACTATGGCTACACCTTC.

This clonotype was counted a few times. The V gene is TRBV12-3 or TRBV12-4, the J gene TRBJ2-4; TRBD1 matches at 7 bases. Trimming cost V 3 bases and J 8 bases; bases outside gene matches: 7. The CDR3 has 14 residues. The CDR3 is CASSFPGQADIQYF. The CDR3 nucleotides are TGTGCCAGCAGTTTTCCCGGACAGGCGGACATTCAGTACTTC.

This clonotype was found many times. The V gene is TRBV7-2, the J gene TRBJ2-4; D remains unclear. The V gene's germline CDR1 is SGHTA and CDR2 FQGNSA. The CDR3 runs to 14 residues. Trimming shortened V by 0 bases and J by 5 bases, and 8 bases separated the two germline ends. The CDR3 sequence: CASSLAQLENIQYF. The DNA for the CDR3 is TGTGCCAGCAGCTTAGCGCAGTTAGAAAACATTCAGTACTTC.

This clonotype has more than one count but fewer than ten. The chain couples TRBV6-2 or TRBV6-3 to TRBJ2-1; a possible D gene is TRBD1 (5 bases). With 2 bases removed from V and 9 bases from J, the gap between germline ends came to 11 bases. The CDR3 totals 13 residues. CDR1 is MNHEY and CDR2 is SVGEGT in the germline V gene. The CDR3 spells CASSYRQGGEQFF. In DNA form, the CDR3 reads TGTGCCAGCAGTTACCGCCAGGGCGGTGAGCAGTTCTTC.

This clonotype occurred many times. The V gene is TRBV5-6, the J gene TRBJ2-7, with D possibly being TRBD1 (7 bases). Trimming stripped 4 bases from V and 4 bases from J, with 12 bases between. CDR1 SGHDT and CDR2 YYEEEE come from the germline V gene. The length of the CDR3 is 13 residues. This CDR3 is CASSRGTEYEQYF. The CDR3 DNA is TGTGCCAGCAGCCGGGGGACAGAGTACGAGCAGTACTTC.

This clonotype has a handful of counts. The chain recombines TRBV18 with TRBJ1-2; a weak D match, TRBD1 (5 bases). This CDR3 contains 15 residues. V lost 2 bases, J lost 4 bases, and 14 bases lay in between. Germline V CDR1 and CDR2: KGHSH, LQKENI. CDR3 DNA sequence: TGTGCCAGCTCACCATATGGGCATGGGGGCTATGGCTACACCTTC. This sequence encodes CASSPYGHGGYGYTF.

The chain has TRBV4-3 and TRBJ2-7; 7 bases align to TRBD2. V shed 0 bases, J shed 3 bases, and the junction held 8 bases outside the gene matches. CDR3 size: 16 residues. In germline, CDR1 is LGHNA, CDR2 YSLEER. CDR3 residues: CASSQEQARDYYEQYF. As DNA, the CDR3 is TGCGCCAGCAGCCAAGAACAGGCTAGGGACTACTACGAGCAGTACTTC.

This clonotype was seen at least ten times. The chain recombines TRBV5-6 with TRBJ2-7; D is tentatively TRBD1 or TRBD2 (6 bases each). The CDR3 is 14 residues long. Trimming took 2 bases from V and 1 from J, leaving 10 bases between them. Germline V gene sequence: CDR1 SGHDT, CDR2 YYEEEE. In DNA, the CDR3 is TGTGCCAGCAGCTTCCCGGGGGCTTCCTACGAGCAGTACTTC. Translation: CASSFPGASYEQYF.

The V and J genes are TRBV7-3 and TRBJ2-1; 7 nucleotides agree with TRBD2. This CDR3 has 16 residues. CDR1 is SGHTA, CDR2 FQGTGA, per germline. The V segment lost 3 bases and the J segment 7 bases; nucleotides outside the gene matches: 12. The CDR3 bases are TGTGCCAGCAGCTTCGGAAGCGGGAAAAGGGCTAATGAGCAGTTCTTC. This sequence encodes CASSFGSGKRANEQFF.

The CDR3 region is CASSLEVDLEQYF. For the CDR3, the DNA is TGTGCCAGCAGCTTAGAAGTTGACCTCGAGCAGTACTTC. The chain employs TRBV7-2 and TRBJ2-7; D is undetermined. The CDR3 totals 13 residues. V dropped 1 base and J dropped 6 bases, with 10 bases sitting between them. Germline CDR1 is SGHTA and CDR2 is FQGNSA.

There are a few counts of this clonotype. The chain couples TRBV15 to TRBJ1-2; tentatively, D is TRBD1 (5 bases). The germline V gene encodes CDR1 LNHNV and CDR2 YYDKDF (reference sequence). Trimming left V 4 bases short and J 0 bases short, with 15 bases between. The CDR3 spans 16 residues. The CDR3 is CATSIPGTYSNYGYTF. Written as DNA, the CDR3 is TGTGCCACCAGCATTCCCGGGACTTACTCTAACTATGGCTACACCTTC. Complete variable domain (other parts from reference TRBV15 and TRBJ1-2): DAMVIQNPRYQVTQFGKPVTLSCSQTLNHNVMYWYQQKSSQAPKLLFHYYDKDFNNEADTPDNFQSRRPNTSFCFLDIRSPGLGDTAMYLCATSIPGTYSNYGYTFGSGTRLTVV.

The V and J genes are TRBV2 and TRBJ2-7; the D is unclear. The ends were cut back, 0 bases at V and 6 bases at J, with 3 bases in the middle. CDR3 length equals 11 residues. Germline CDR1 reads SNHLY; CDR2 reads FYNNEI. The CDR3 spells CASSEAGEQYF. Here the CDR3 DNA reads TGTGCCAGCAGTGAAGCGGGCGAGCAGTACTTC.

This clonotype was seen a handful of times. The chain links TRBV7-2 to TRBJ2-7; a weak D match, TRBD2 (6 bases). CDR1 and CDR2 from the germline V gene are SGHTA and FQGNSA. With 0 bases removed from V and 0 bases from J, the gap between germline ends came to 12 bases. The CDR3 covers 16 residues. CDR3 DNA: TGTGCCAGCAGCTTAGCCCCCGGCGGGGCCTCCTACGAGCAGTACTTC. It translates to CASSLAPGGASYEQYF.

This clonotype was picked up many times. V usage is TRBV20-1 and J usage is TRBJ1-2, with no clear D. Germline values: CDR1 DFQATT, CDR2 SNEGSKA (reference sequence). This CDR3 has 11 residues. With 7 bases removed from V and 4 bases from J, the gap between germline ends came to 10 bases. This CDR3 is CSGSPLYGYTF. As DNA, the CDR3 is TGCAGTGGTTCACCCCTCTATGGCTACACCTTC.

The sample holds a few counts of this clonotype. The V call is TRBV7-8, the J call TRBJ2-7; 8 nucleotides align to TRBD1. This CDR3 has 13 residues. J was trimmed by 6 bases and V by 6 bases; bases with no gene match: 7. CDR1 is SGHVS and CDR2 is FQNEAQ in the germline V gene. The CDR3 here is CASSNRGVSEQYF. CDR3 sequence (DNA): TGTGCCAGCAGTAACAGGGGGGTCTCCGAGCAGTACTTC.

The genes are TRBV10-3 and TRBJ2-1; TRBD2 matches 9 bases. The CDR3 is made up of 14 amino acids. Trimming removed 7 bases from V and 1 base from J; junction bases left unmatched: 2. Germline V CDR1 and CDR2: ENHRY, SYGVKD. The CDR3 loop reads CAITAGGSYNEQFF. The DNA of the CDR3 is TGTGCCATCACCGCGGGAGGGTCCTACAATGAGCAGTTCTTC.

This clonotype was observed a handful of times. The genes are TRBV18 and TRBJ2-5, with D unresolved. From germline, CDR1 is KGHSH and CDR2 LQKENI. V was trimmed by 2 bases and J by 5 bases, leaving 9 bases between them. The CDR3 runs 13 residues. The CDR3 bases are TGTGCCAGCTCACCATCACACCTTGAGACCCAGTACTTC. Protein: CASSPSHLETQYF.

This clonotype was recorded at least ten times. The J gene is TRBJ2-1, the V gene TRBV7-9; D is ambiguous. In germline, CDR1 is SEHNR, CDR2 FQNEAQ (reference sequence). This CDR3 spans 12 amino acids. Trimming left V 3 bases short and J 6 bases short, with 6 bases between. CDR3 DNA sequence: TGTGCCAGCAGCTTTTTGGGCAATGAGCAGTTCTTC. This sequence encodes CASSFLGNEQFF.

The CDR3 region has the DNA TGTGCCAGCAGCCTTTTGAGGGGGGCCTACAATGAGCAGTTCTTC. Protein sequence: CASSLLRGAYNEQFF. J is TRBJ2-1 and V is TRBV14; tentatively, D is TRBD1 or TRBD2 (6 bases each). The CDR3 consists of 15 residues. Germline CDR1 SGHDN, CDR2 FVKESK. The germline V and J ends were trimmed by 4 bases and 2 bases, with 12 bases remaining between them.

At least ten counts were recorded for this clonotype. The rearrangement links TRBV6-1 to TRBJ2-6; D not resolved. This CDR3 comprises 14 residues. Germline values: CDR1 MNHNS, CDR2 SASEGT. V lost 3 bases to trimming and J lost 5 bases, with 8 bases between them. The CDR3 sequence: CASSDQTWANVLTF. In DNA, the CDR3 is TGTGCCAGCAGTGACCAAACCTGGGCCAACGTCCTGACTTTC.